The 25 T cell receptor beta chains presented below share a single source sample, sequenced in a study of T cell repertoires in cytomegalovirus infection. TCRdb passed the reads through MiXCR, listing each CDR3 protein once. The table lists 450,000 to 600,000 distinct CDR3 sequences, 11% of them singletons. The sequenced sample consisted of PBMCs. The receptor set was obtained from a human donor in good health (CMV status not recorded). Some clones in this sample may be carry-over from other donors' samples.

Many counts were recorded for this clonotype. V gene TRBV7-9 combines with J gene TRBJ1-4; weak D call: TRBD1 (5 bases). The CDR3 has 16 residues. Germline values: CDR1 SEHNR, CDR2 FQNEAQ (reference sequence). With 5 bases removed from V and 6 bases from J, the gap between germline ends came to 19 bases. The chain's CDR3 is CASSPRAGEMDEKLFF. The CDR3, as DNA: TGTGCCAGCAGCCCCCGTGCGGGGGAAATGGATGAAAAACTGTTTTTT.

This clonotype was recorded many times. This chain uses TRBV10-2 with TRBJ2-1; D may be TRBD1 (7 bases). V was cut by 6 bases and J by 9 bases, with 15 bases left in between. The CDR3 runs 13 residues. Germline V gene data show CDR1 as WSHSY and CDR2 as SAAADI. Written as DNA, the CDR3 is TGCGCCAGCAGAGAAGGCAGGGGGGCTGAGCAGTTCTTC. Translated: CASREGRGAEQFF.

This clonotype has at least ten counts. The chain recombines TRBV12-3 or TRBV12-4 with TRBJ2-7; 7 positions match TRBD1. V trimming: 8 bases; J trimming: 2 bases; junction bases outside the gene matches: 3. This CDR3 spans 12 amino acids. The CDR3 loop is CASGGQTYEQYF. CDR3 sequence (DNA): TGTGCCAGCGGGGGACAGACCTACGAGCAGTACTTC.

V usage is TRBV2 and J usage is TRBJ2-5; D remains unclear. Trimming left V 5 bases short and J 4 bases short, with 14 bases between. The length of the CDR3 is 14 residues. Per germline, CDR1 SNHLY and CDR2 FYNNEI. In nucleotides, the CDR3 is TGTGCCAGCAGTTCAGGACCCACGTCAGAGACCCAGTACTTC. The encoded protein is CASSSGPTSETQYF.

The V gene is TRBV6-5, the J gene TRBJ1-1, with 8 bases identical to TRBD1. Germline loops: CDR1 MNHEY, CDR2 SVGAGI. Trimming at V came to 7 bases and at J to 5 bases, leaving 9 bases not matched to a gene. This CDR3 contains 14 residues. CDR3 sequence: CASMRTGMSTEAFF. The CDR3 DNA reads TGTGCCAGCATGCGGACAGGGATGTCAACTGAAGCTTTCTTT.

This clonotype was recorded a few times. V usage is TRBV6-5 and J usage is TRBJ2-1, with TRBD2 matching 7 bases. This CDR3 contains 12 residues. CDR1 is MNHEY and CDR2 is SVGAGI in the germline V gene. CDR3 DNA sequence: TGTGCTTCGGGGGGCTCCTACAATGAGCAGTTCTTC. It codes for CASGGSYNEQFF.

In this sample, this clonotype turned up many times. This chain uses TRBV7-8 with TRBJ1-5, with a weak D call TRBD1 (6 bases). CDR1 SGHVS and CDR2 FQNEAQ come from the germline V gene. Trimming stripped 5 bases from V and 1 base from J, with 30 bases between. The CDR3 totals 21 residues. CDR3 protein: CASSLTVPKDTGKASNQPQHF. CDR3 sequence (DNA): TGTGCCAGCAGCCTTACGGTCCCTAAAGATACAGGGAAAGCGAGCAATCAGCCCCAGCATTTT.

CDR3 sequence reads: CASSAGEWTEAFF. CDR3 DNA: TGTGCCAGCAGTGCAGGGGAATGGACTGAAGCTTTCTTT. The chain recombines TRBV2 with TRBJ1-1; D is possibly TRBD1 (6 bases). Looked up from germline, CDR1 is SNHLY and CDR2 is FYNNEI. The V end was cut by 4 bases, the J end by 5 bases, with 11 bases between. The CDR3 is 13 amino acids.

The chain has TRBV28 and TRBJ2-7; D remains unclear. V lost 3 bases to trimming and J lost 0 bases, with 9 bases between them. The CDR3 length is 14 residues. CDR1 and CDR2 from the germline V gene are MDHEN and SYDVKM. As DNA, the CDR3 is TGTGCCAGCAGTTTCAAGGTTCGCTCCTACGAGCAGTACTTC. It specifies CASSFKVRSYEQYF.

This clonotype was counted only a few times. The gene calls are TRBV20-1 and TRBJ2-2; possible D gene TRBD2, 5 bases. This CDR3 spans 13 amino acids. Germline V gene lookup returns CDR1 DFQATT and CDR2 SNEGSKA (reference sequence). The ends were cut back, 0 bases at V and 6 bases at J, with 8 bases in the middle. As DNA, the CDR3 is TGCAGTGCTAGAGATGCAGCGGCCGGGGAGCTGTTTTTT. This sequence encodes CSARDAAAGELFF.

This clonotype was seen a handful of times. This rearrangement joins TRBV7-9 to TRBJ1-2, with a possible D match to TRBD1 (6 bases). The V and J ends lost 3 bases and 4 bases respectively, with 15 bases between them. The CDR3 has 15 amino acids. CDR1 is SEHNR, CDR2 FQNEAQ, per germline (reference sequence). Here the CDR3 reads CASSFTGPPLYGYTF. CDR3 DNA sequence: TGTGCCAGCAGCTTTACAGGGCCCCCTCTCTATGGCTACACCTTC.

This clonotype was found many times. V is TRBV27 and J is TRBJ1-1, with D perhaps TRBD1 (5 bases). This CDR3 is 14 amino acids long. Germline V gives CDR1 MNHEY, CDR2 SMNVEV (reference sequence). Trimming pared 2 bases from V and 7 bases from J, leaving 14 bases between. The DNA for the CDR3 is TGTGCCAGCAGTTTAGGGGGTCTAGTTATTGAAGCTTTCTTT. Translated, it gives CASSLGGLVIEAFF.

This clonotype was seen at least ten times. The chain recombines TRBV19 with TRBJ1-5; weak D call: TRBD1 (5 bases). This CDR3 comprises 17 residues. In germline, CDR1 is LNHDA, CDR2 SQIVND (reference sequence). V was trimmed by 6 bases and J by 5 bases, leaving 23 bases between them. The CDR3 reads CASSLKVGRASDQPQHF. CDR3 coding DNA: TGTGCCAGTAGCCTCAAGGTGGGCAGGGCATCCGATCAGCCCCAGCATTTT.

This clonotype was counted ten times or more. The chain combines TRBV6-5 with TRBJ1-1; a possible D gene is TRBD1 (6 bases). Trimming cost V 9 bases and J 9 bases, with 17 bases left between them. In germline, CDR1 is MNHEY, CDR2 SVGAGI. This CDR3 spans 12 amino acids. DNA of the CDR3: TGTGCCAGTCTGACCTCCGGGACAAAAGCTTTCTTT. This sequence encodes CASLTSGTKAFF.

This clonotype has just a few counts. The chain employs TRBV5-5 and TRBJ2-7; TRBD1 matches 7 bases. Germline V CDR1 and CDR2: SGHKS, YYEKEE (reference sequence). The CDR3 runs to 12 residues. V trimming: 4 bases; J trimming: 3 bases; junction bases outside the gene matches: 1. Here the CDR3 DNA reads TGTGCCAGCAGCGCAGGGGGCTACGAGCAGTACTTC. Translating gives CASSAGGYEQYF.

This clonotype showed up many times. The chain joins TRBV20-1 to TRBJ1-5; D is perhaps TRBD1 (6 bases). Germline CDR1 is DFQATT and CDR2 is SNEGSKA (reference sequence). The CDR3 runs 17 residues. Trimming left V 5 bases short and J 1 base short, with 21 bases between. The CDR3 protein is CSAGRGTLLGSNQPQHF. The CDR3 region has the DNA TGCAGTGCTGGGAGGGGGACACTTCTCGGGAGCAATCAGCCCCAGCATTTT.

This clonotype was picked up many times. The chain employs TRBV5-1 and TRBJ2-1; 9 positions agree with TRBD2. Trimming took 3 bases from V and 4 from J; bases not matched to a gene: 11. The CDR3 contains 17 residues. CDR1 and CDR2 from the germline V gene are SGHRS and YFSETQ. In nucleotides, the CDR3 is TGCGCCAGCAGCTCCCTACGGGGGACTAGCAATTACAATGAGCAGTTCTTC. This codes for CASSSLRGTSNYNEQFF.

The table lists this clonotype with many counts. This chain links TRBV11-2 with TRBJ1-1; D may be TRBD1 (5 bases). Trimming removed 0 bases from V and 0 bases from J, with 8 bases in between. The CDR3 loop spans 15 amino acids. Germline V gene data show CDR1 as SGHAT and CDR2 as FQNNGV. CDR3 bases: TGTGCCAGCAGCTTAGACCGGGGGATGAACACTGAAGCTTTCTTT. It encodes CASSLDRGMNTEAFF.

The sample holds many counts of this clonotype. This chain uses TRBV5-4 with TRBJ2-4; maybe TRBD2 (6 bases). The ends were cut back, 0 bases at V and 2 bases at J, with 9 bases in the middle. This CDR3 comprises 15 residues. Germline lookup yields CDR1 SGHNT and CDR2 YYREEE (reference sequence). CDR3 nucleotides: TGTGCCAGCAGCTTGGGCGGGGTGACCAAAAACATTCAGTACTTC. Protein sequence: CASSLGGVTKNIQYF.

This clonotype was seen at least ten times. The chain recombines TRBV12-3 or TRBV12-4 with TRBJ2-7; perhaps TRBD1 as D (5 bases). CDR3 length equals 15 residues. Trimming took off 3 bases at V and 2 bases at J, with 14 bases between the two ends. The CDR3 sequence is CASSFGQGGPYEQYF. DNA of the CDR3: TGTGCCAGCAGTTTTGGTCAGGGCGGCCCCTACGAGCAGTACTTC.

This clonotype appeared many times. The genes are TRBV7-8 and TRBJ2-7; D not certain. Germline lookup yields CDR1 SGHVS and CDR2 FQNEAQ. With 6 bases removed from V and 6 bases from J, the gap between germline ends came to 18 bases. This CDR3 region has 14 residues. DNA for the CDR3: TGTGCCAGCAGATTAAGGGATCGGGTAGGCGAGCAGTACTTC. Translating gives CASRLRDRVGEQYF.

This clonotype was seen repeatedly, ten times or more. The CDR3 sequence is CASSLGPRGGVHEQYF. In nucleotides, the CDR3 is TGTGCCAGCAGCTTAGGCCCCCGGGGGGGAGTCCACGAGCAGTACTTC. V usage is TRBV7-8 and J usage is TRBJ2-7, with 8 bases lining up with TRBD2. Germline-derived CDR1 and CDR2 are SGHVS and FQNEAQ. The CDR3 length is 16 residues. V gave up 1 base and J gave up 5 bases; unmatched junction bases: 10.

This clonotype was detected ten times or more. J is TRBJ1-5 and V is TRBV12-3 or TRBV12-4, with D hard to call. The V and J ends lost 6 bases and 6 bases respectively, with 12 bases between them. The CDR3 has 13 residues. The CDR3 DNA sequence: TGTGCCAGCAGCCTCACGAGCGGTCAGCCCCAGCATTTT. Its translation: CASSLTSGQPQHF.

There are many counts of this clonotype. The V call is TRBV28, the J call TRBJ2-7; no clear D gene. Trimming cost V 2 bases and J 2 bases, with 13 bases left between them. CDR3 size: 15 residues. From germline, CDR1 is MDHEN and CDR2 SYDVKM. The CDR3 sequence is CASSLARSQAYEQYF. In DNA form, the CDR3 reads TGTGCCAGCAGTTTAGCGCGGTCACAAGCCTACGAGCAGTACTTC. Full variable domain (missing parts from reference TRBV28 and TRBJ2-7): DVKVTQSSRYLVKRTGEKVFLECVQDMDHENMFWYRQDPGLGLRLIYFSYDVKMKEKGDIPEGYSVSREKKERFSLILESASTNQTSMYLCASSLARSQAYEQYFGPGTRLTVT.

The J gene is TRBJ2-7, the V gene TRBV28, with 8 bases identical to TRBD2. The ends lost 5 bases at V and 5 bases at J; junction bases unmatched: 5. CDR1 and CDR2 from the germline V gene are MDHEN and SYDVKM. CDR3 size: 13 residues. CDR3 nucleotides: TGTGCCAGCAGTCCCGGGGGGGAAAACGAGCAGTACTTC. It yields the protein CASSPGGENEQYF.